Listed here is a single T cell receptor (beta chain). Its antigen is not known. The data were obtained in a study of long-term antiretroviral therapy in people with HIV. Overall study context: The earliest samples predate the 2015 immediate-ART recommendation by about a decade. Study-wide results and limits: Compared with controls, HIV repertoires showed narrower CDR3 length ranges.

The CDR3 totals 15 residues. V lost 1 base and J lost 5, with 14 bases in between. Germline assignment: CDR1 SEHNR and CDR2 FQNEAQ (reference sequence). PBMC samples from each donor numbered at least one pre-ART and at least two post-ART. It was in the United States that all participants with HIV were treated. Runs used v3.0 of the immunoSEQ assay and were done at survey level. Profiling relied on immunoSEQ multiplex PCR, and the TCRdb table lists in-frame clones only, not all of them. This table has 30,000 or so clones, about 97% appearing once. This TCR came from a man aged 25-40 years with HIV. Source: unsorted PBMCs, taken 7.6 years after starting antiretroviral therapy. V gene TRBV7-9 combines with J gene TRBJ2-5; maybe TRBD2 (7 bases). CDR3 residues: CASSLVRGAGETQYF. In DNA, the CDR3 is TGTGCCAGCAGCTTAGTACGGGGGGCAGGGGAGACCCAGTACTTC.